The rows below give T cell receptor beta chains drawn from one sample of a study of memory CD4+ T cells and cytomegalovirus serostatus. Measured with immunoSEQ multiplex PCR; TCRdb has only the in-frame clones, and not every one. In the table there are under 50,000 clones, approximately 81% of which are singletons. What was sequenced was memory CD4+ T cells from blood. All receptors come from an adult in good health and CMV-seropositive. Both conserved end residues are trimmed from each CDR3.

j_call v_call cdr3_aa
TRBJ1-4 TRBV5-6 ASSPTGYEKLF
TRBJ2-5 TRBV5-1 ASSLDLTAETQY
TRBJ1-1 TRBV5-1 ASSPGVNTEAF
TRBJ2-7 TRBV2 ASSENRGGEQY
TRBJ2-5 TRBV29-1 SVVGQGASGTQY
TRBJ1-1 TRBV4-3 ASSQAILGETEAF
TRBJ1-5 TRBV6-5 ASSYWGRESNQPQH
TRBJ2-2 TRBV7-3 ASSLGGYTGELF
TRBJ2-2 TRBV5-1 ASSLLAGGSNTGELF
TRBJ2-3 TRBV27 ASSLFPGESADTQY
TRBJ2-7 TRBV5-6 ASSRRGTGTPYEQY
TRBJ2-2 TRBV7-9 ASSSSNTGELF
TRBJ2-5 TRBV5-4 ASSLGGGYQETQY